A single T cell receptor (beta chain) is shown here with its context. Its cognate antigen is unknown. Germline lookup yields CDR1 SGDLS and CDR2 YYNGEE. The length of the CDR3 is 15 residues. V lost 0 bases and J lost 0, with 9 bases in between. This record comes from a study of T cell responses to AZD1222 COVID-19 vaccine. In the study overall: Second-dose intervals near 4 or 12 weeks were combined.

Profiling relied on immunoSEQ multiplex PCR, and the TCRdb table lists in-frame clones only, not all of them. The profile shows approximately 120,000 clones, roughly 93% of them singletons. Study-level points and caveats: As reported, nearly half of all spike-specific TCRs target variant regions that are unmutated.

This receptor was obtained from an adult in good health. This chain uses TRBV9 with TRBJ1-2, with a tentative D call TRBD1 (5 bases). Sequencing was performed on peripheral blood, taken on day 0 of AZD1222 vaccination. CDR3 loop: CASSVGAGSNYGYTF. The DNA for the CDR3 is TGTGCCAGCAGCGTAGGGGCAGGGTCTAACTATGGCTACACCTTC.